The TCR beta chain under discussion was sequenced for a study of neurological immune-mediated disorders. There are 14 residues in the CDR3. Germline lookup yields CDR1 SGHRS and CDR2 YFSETQ. V was clipped by 3 bases and J by 2 bases; unmatched bases: 5. This clonotype occurred many times. Its specificity is not known. The cDNA came from 5'RACE with 10-nucleotide random UMIs. One entry per CDR3 protein, called by TCRdb with MiXCR from the 5' RACE reads. The sample shows about 55,000 distinct CDR3 sequences, about 4.2% of them seen only once. The study, taken as a whole, reports: Across subjects, no CDR3 amino acid sequence appeared in expanded clones of more than one subject, a finding that suggested private repertoires in all groups. The most TCR clonal expansion was seen in HTLV-1-associated myelopathy, and the least was seen in multiple sclerosis, which fell below healthy controls. Phylogenetic grouping assigned the repertoires of 18 of 34 multiple sclerosis patients to one related-CDR3 cluster, which constitutes a possible signature.

This sequence was found in a woman between 40 and 55 years old with multiple sclerosis. The material sequenced was CD4+ T cells from blood. This chain joins TRBV5-1 and TRBJ2-7, with 7 bases matching TRBD1. The CDR3 is CASSWLGQTYEQYF. CDR3 in DNA: TGCGCCAGCAGCTGGTTGGGACAGACCTACGAGCAGTACTTC.